A single sample gave rise to the 31 T cell receptor beta chains below, sequenced in a study of identical twins (dated by TCRdb to between 2015 and 2016). The library was built by means of 5' RACE. Sequencing was performed on an Illumina HiSeq 2000. Through fastp at Q25 and MiXCR, TCRdb rebuilt clones from the public reads, retaining in-frame beta chains. Every entry covers one CDR3 protein and lists the most common genes and DNA from its rows. This sample has over 600,000 distinct CDR3 sequences in its table, and 21% of those were observed once. About 4.3% of the sample goes to the ten largest clones. These data were also filed under a second study, of T cells expressing NK-cell markers.

Sequencing input: PBMCs. The receptors were sampled from a young woman in good health.

This clonotype has ten or more counts. V and J are TRBV24-1 and TRBJ2-1; 7 positions match TRBD2. With V trimmed by 2 bases and J by 4 bases, 10 bases remained unmatched. CDR3 length: 17 amino acids. Germline V gene data show CDR1 as KGHDR and CDR2 as SFDVKD. The CDR3 coding sequence is TGTGCCACCAGTGATTCAGGCGGGGGTGGAAGGTACAATGAGCAGTTCTTC. Translated, it gives CATSDSGGGGRYNEQFF.

The table lists this clonotype with a few counts. V and J are TRBV12-3 or TRBV12-4 and TRBJ2-5; D may correspond to TRBD1 or TRBD2 (5 bases each). This CDR3 has 13 residues. V lost 3 bases to trimming and J lost 7 bases, with 12 bases between them. This CDR3 is CASSFGGTGTQYF. As DNA, the CDR3 is TGTGCCAGCAGTTTTGGGGGTACAGGGACCCAGTACTTC.

The rearrangement uses TRBV12-3 or TRBV12-4 and TRBJ2-6; a possible D gene is TRBD2 (6 bases). This CDR3 comprises 14 residues. V lost 8 bases to trimming and J lost 5 bases, with 13 bases between them. The CDR3 nucleotides read TGTGCCAGCGGGGGGAAAGGACGGGCCAACGTCCTGACTTTC. Its protein product is CASGGKGRANVLTF.

This clonotype was found a few times. This sequence joins TRBV7-9 and TRBJ2-1; possibly TRBD2 for D (6 bases). V was trimmed by 5 bases and J by 7 bases, leaving 21 bases between them. The CDR3 length is 16 residues. Germline CDR1 and CDR2: SEHNR and FQNEAQ (reference sequence). CDR3 residues: CASSRRTSRVGNEQFF. The DNA of the CDR3 is TGTGCCAGCAGCCGTCGTACTAGCCGGGTGGGGAATGAGCAGTTCTTC.

This clonotype was seen a few times. The V gene is TRBV20-1, the J gene TRBJ2-3; the D is unclear. The CDR3 covers 15 residues. The V gene's germline CDR1 is DFQATT and CDR2 SNEGSKA (reference sequence). V lost 1 base to trimming and J lost 2 bases, with 13 bases between them. The CDR3 DNA follows: TGCAGTGCTAGAGGGCTGATAGGGTACACAGATACGCAGTATTTT. It is translated as CSARGLIGYTDTQYF.

The rearrangement joins TRBV7-2 to TRBJ1-1, with D perhaps TRBD1 (5 bases). Between the trimmed V and J ends, which lost 2 bases and 3 bases, there was a span of 13 bases. The CDR3 has 15 amino acids. CDR1 and CDR2 from the germline V gene are SGHTA and FQGNSA. The CDR3: CASSLTGRPYTEAFF. CDR3 DNA sequence: TGTGCCAGCAGCTTAACAGGACGGCCTTACACTGAAGCTTTCTTT.

This clonotype appeared a few times. The chain couples TRBV5-1 to TRBJ1-4, with D possibly being TRBD1 (5 bases). CDR1 and CDR2 (germline): SGHRS, YFSETQ. The CDR3 runs 15 residues. V dropped 7 bases and J dropped 6 bases, with 19 bases sitting between them. The DNA for the CDR3 is TGCGCCAGCGGGGATTTGGGGACGGCGGATGAAAAACTGTTTTTT. Its translation is CASGDLGTADEKLFF.

The chain uses TRBV10-2 and TRBJ2-3; D not certain. The CDR3 covers 11 residues. Trimming removed 5 bases at V and 6 bases at J, with 6 bases between. Germline values: CDR1 WSHSY, CDR2 SAAADI. CDR3: CASSIDDTQYF. CDR3 nucleotides: TGCGCCAGCAGTATCGACGATACGCAGTATTTT.

This clonotype was seen many times. The V and J genes are TRBV4-2 and TRBJ2-1; tentatively, D is TRBD2 (6 bases). Germline V gene sequence: CDR1 LGHNA, CDR2 YNFKEQ. The length of the CDR3 is 16 residues. Trimming pared 3 bases from V and 0 bases from J, leaving 12 bases between. The CDR3 nucleotides read TGTGCCAGCAGCCAGACTAGTAGGGGCTCCTACAATGAGCAGTTCTTC. Protein: CASSQTSRGSYNEQFF.

The chain uses TRBV5-5 and TRBJ2-1, with 8 nucleotides matching TRBD2. This CDR3 is built from 17 residues. V shed 3 bases, J shed 6 bases, and the junction held 14 bases outside the gene matches. CDR1 is SGHKS, CDR2 YYEKEE, per germline (reference sequence). The CDR3, as DNA: TGTGCCAGCAGCTCCCACCCCTTAGCGGGGTCGGGCAATGAGCAGTTCTTC. Translating gives CASSSHPLAGSGNEQFF. The whole variable domain, remainder taken from reference TRBV5-5 and TRBJ2-1, is DAGVTQSPTHLIKTRGQQVTLRCSPISGHKSVSWYQQVLGQGPQFIFQYYEKEERGRGNFPDRFSARQFPNYSSELNVNALLLGDSALYLCASSSHPLAGSGNEQFFGPGTRLTVL.

Many counts were recorded for this clonotype. This chain links TRBV7-2 with TRBJ2-1; D call uncertain. The CDR3 loop spans 11 amino acids. Trimming removed 6 bases from V and 7 bases from J, with 7 bases in between. Germline CDR1 is SGHTA and CDR2 is FQGNSA. The CDR3 nucleotides read TGTGCCAGCAGGATCGGTAATGAGCAGTTCTTC. It yields the protein CASRIGNEQFF.

The table lists this clonotype with a few counts. V is TRBV20-1 and J is TRBJ2-1; D might be TRBD1 (5 bases). The V end lost 7 bases, the J end lost 1 base, and 11 bases lay between the germline ends. This CDR3 has 13 amino acids. The germline CDR1 and CDR2 sequences are DFQATT and SNEGSKA (reference sequence). CDR3: CSVPGMSYNEQFF. The CDR3 region has the DNA TGCAGTGTACCAGGGATGTCCTACAATGAGCAGTTCTTC.

The CDR3 is CASSGGPKNIQYF. The DNA of the CDR3 is TGCGCCAGCAGTGGGGGACCTAAAAACATTCAGTACTTC. The chain joins TRBV5-1 to TRBJ2-4; D tentatively fits TRBD1 or TRBD2 (5 bases each). Germline loops: CDR1 SGHRS, CDR2 YFSETQ. Trimming removed 5 bases from V and 4 bases from J, with 10 bases in between. The CDR3 loop spans 13 amino acids.

V gene TRBV5-1 combines with J gene TRBJ1-2; no clear D. The CDR3 is 13 residues long. The V and J ends lost 0 bases and 2 bases respectively, with 5 bases between them. Germline V gene lookup returns CDR1 SGHRS and CDR2 YFSETQ. The CDR3 reads CASSLVLNYGYTF. The CDR3 DNA reads as TGCGCCAGCAGCTTGGTTCTGAACTATGGCTACACCTTC. Together with reference TRBV5-1 and TRBJ1-2, the CDR3 gives the full variable domain: KAGVTQTPRYLIKTRGQQVTLSCSPISGHRSVSWYQQTPGQGLQFLFEYFSETQRNKGNFPGRFSGRQFSNSRSEMNVSTLELGDSALYLCASSLVLNYGYTFGSGTRLTVV.

This rearrangement joins TRBV12-5 to TRBJ2-1; the D gene is possibly TRBD2 (6 bases). In germline, CDR1 is LGHNT, CDR2 FRNRAP. CDR3 length equals 16 residues. V lost 2 bases, J lost 7 bases, and 18 bases lay in between. CDR3 sequence: CASGLQYAGLTNEQFF. The CDR3 region has the DNA TGTGCTAGTGGTTTGCAATACGCGGGACTGACGAATGAGCAGTTCTTC.

The chain employs TRBV20-1 and TRBJ1-2; tentatively, D is TRBD1 (5 bases). Trimming removed 6 bases at V and 5 bases at J, with 10 bases between. The CDR3 consists of 11 residues. Germline CDR1 DFQATT, CDR2 SNEGSKA (reference sequence). The DNA of the CDR3 is TGCAGTGCCTCGACAGCTTATGGCTACACCTTC. It is translated as CSASTAYGYTF.

This clonotype has more than one count but fewer than ten. V gene TRBV6-1 combines with J gene TRBJ1-4; D not resolved. Trimming took off 8 bases at V and 6 bases at J, with 16 bases between the two ends. Germline loops: CDR1 MNHNS, CDR2 SASEGT. There are 14 residues in the CDR3. CDR3 DNA sequence: TGTGCCAGCTACGACCCCGGGAGGGATGAAAAACTGTTTTTT. Residues: CASYDPGRDEKLFF.

The chain carries TRBV29-1 and TRBJ2-2; the D gene could be TRBD1 or TRBD2 (5 bases each). The CDR3 sequence is 14 residues long. Germline V gives CDR1 SQVTM, CDR2 ANQGSEA. Trimming shortened V by 3 bases and J by 5 bases, and 13 bases separated the two germline ends. This CDR3 is CSVEGPWGTGELFF. The CDR3 nucleotides read TGCAGCGTTGAGGGCCCGTGGGGGACCGGGGAGCTGTTTTTT.

The V and J genes are TRBV9 and TRBJ2-3; 9 positions agree with TRBD2. V lost 3 bases to trimming and J lost 6 bases; unmatched junction nucleotides: 11. The length of the CDR3 is 16 residues. The germline CDR1 and CDR2 sequences are SGDLS and YYNGEE. DNA for the CDR3: TGTGCCAGCAGCGCCTCGGTGAGCGGGGGGTCGGATACGCAGTATTTT. This sequence encodes CASSASVSGGSDTQYF.

This clonotype was seen once. CDR3 nucleotide sequence: TGTGCCAGCACCGCAGACCCAAGCTATGGCTACACCTTC. Translation gives CASTADPSYGYTF. The chain carries TRBV11-2 and TRBJ1-2; no clear D. V was pared by 7 bases and J by 4 bases, with 13 bases between. The CDR3 is 13 residues long. Germline V gene sequence: CDR1 SGHAT, CDR2 FQNNGV.

The chain links TRBV29-1 to TRBJ1-5; TRBD1 aligns across 9 bases. CDR1 and CDR2 (germline): SQVTM, ANQGSEA. Trimming removed 5 bases from V and 6 bases from J; junction bases left unmatched: 8. The CDR3 length is 14 residues. This CDR3 reads CSVSEQGAVQPQHF. CDR3 in DNA: TGCAGCGTTAGCGAACAGGGGGCGGTTCAGCCCCAGCATTTT.

CDR3 sequence: CASSVYSGQGKGETQYF. The CDR3 coding sequence is TGTGCCAGCAGCGTGTACTCGGGACAGGGGAAGGGGGAGACCCAGTACTTC. This chain links TRBV9 with TRBJ2-5, with 10 bases lining up with TRBD1. V was pared by 2 bases and J by 5 bases, with 12 bases of the junction left unmatched. The CDR3 runs 17 residues. CDR1 is SGDLS, CDR2 YYNGEE, per germline.

This chain uses TRBV7-2 with TRBJ2-1; D is undetermined. The germline gives CDR1 SGHTA, CDR2 FQGNSA. Between the trimmed V and J ends, which lost 1 base and 7 bases, there was a span of 8 bases. The CDR3 sequence is 13 residues long. CDR3 residues: CASSLGPANEQFF. CDR3 DNA: TGTGCCAGCAGCTTAGGGCCGGCGAATGAGCAGTTCTTC.

This clonotype was counted a few times. This rearrangement joins TRBV27 to TRBJ1-5; D is perhaps TRBD1 (6 bases). V lost 3 bases and J 1 base, leaving 10 bases between the germline ends. Germline V gene sequence: CDR1 MNHEY, CDR2 SMNVEV (reference sequence). The CDR3 consists of 15 residues. CDR3 residues: CASSLGADSNQPQHF. The CDR3 DNA reads TGTGCCAGCAGTTTGGGGGCAGACAGCAATCAGCCCCAGCATTTT.

The table lists this clonotype with a few counts. The V call is TRBV5-1, the J call TRBJ2-7; 8 bases line up with TRBD2. Germline V gene lookup returns CDR1 SGHRS and CDR2 YFSETQ. The CDR3 has 13 residues. V shed 4 bases and J 6 bases; nucleotides not matched to a gene: 6. The CDR3 DNA follows: TGCGCCAGCAGCGAGAATCGGGAGGGCGAGCAGTACTTC. As protein: CASSENREGEQYF.

This clonotype was counted only a few times. The chain combines TRBV7-2 with TRBJ2-1, with 8 bases identical to TRBD1. Trimming at V came to 1 base and at J to 9 bases, leaving 5 bases not matched to a gene. The CDR3 runs 14 residues. Germline V gene sequence: CDR1 SGHTA, CDR2 FQGNSA. CDR3 sequence (DNA): TGTGCCAGCAGCTTAGAGGTGGGGACAGGTGAGCAGTTCTTC. It encodes CASSLEVGTGEQFF.

This clonotype was seen only a few times. This chain uses TRBV15 with TRBJ2-1; TRBD2 matches 10 bases. V shed 0 bases and J 6 bases; nucleotides not matched to a gene: 11. Germline-derived CDR1 and CDR2 are LNHNV and YYDKDF (reference sequence). The CDR3 is 18 amino acids. The CDR3 coding sequence is TGTGCCACCAGCAGAGATGAGGGGGCTAGCGGGAGTGGCAATGAGCAGTTCTTC. Translated, it gives CATSRDEGASGSGNEQFF.

This sequence joins TRBV20-1 and TRBJ2-7; D unclear. V dropped 5 bases and J dropped 6 bases, with 11 bases sitting between them. This CDR3 contains 11 residues. CDR1 is DFQATT and CDR2 is SNEGSKA in the germline V gene (reference sequence). The CDR3 nucleotides are TGCAGTGCTCTACGACCTGGCGAGCAGTACTTC. It specifies CSALRPGEQYF.

The gene calls are TRBV9 and TRBJ2-1, with D possibly being TRBD1 or TRBD2 (5 bases each). V lost 2 bases and J lost 6, with 15 bases in between. This CDR3 contains 15 residues. Germline-derived CDR1 and CDR2 are SGDLS and YYNGEE. This CDR3 is CASSVRGLVGNEQFF. The DNA for the CDR3 is TGTGCCAGCAGCGTTCGGGGCCTTGTGGGCAATGAGCAGTTCTTC.

The chain couples TRBV5-1 to TRBJ2-7, with D perhaps matching TRBD1 or TRBD2 (5 bases each). V lost 4 bases and J 2 bases, leaving 22 bases between the germline ends. Germline assignment: CDR1 SGHRS and CDR2 YFSETQ. The CDR3 spans 17 residues. CDR3 DNA sequence: TGCGCCAGCAGCCCGGGACCGAGGGACGGCTATACCTACGAGCAGTACTTC. Amino acids: CASSPGPRDGYTYEQYF.

This sequence joins TRBV6-1 and TRBJ2-7, with 9 nucleotides matching TRBD1. Trimming took 7 bases from V and 6 from J; bases not matched to a gene: 13. This CDR3 comprises 15 residues. From germline, CDR1 is MNHNS and CDR2 SASEGT. The CDR3 region is CASTKTGTGQGEQYF. The DNA for the CDR3 is TGTGCCAGCACGAAAACCGGGACAGGGCAAGGCGAGCAGTACTTC.